Listed here is a single TCR beta chain. No antigen is known for it. The data originate from a study of tissue T cells after allogeneic stem cell transplantation. Overall study findings and caveats: The study did not identify alloreactive or antigen-specific tissue TCRs, and some clones might be persisting host cells. In patients and mice, blood and spleen missed much of tissue repertoire.

Produced via immunoSEQ multiplex PCR; TCRdb's table is partial and in-frame only. The sample consists of some 11,000 clones, 70% of them appearing once. Unmatched junction bases numbered 24, after V lost 10 bases and J lost 6 bases. The CDR3 is made up of 18 amino acids. The germline V gene encodes CDR1 LNHDA and CDR2 SQIVND (reference sequence). Sample: tissue from the right colon, taken at autopsy. This sequence joins TRBV19 and TRBJ1-3, with TRBD1 matching over 7 bases. The receptor was isolated from a woman aged 18 to 49 with breast cancer. The CDR3 is CANCETGTERCGLNTIYF. CDR3 DNA: TGTGCCAACTGTGAAACCGGGACAGAAAGGTGCGGTTTAAACACCATATATTTT. The full variable domain, in which reference TRBV19 and TRBJ1-3 provide the parts outside the CDR3, is DGGITQSPKYLFRKEGQNVTLSCEQNLNHDAMYWYRQDPGQGLRLIYYSQIVNDFQKGDIAEGYSVSREKKESFPLTVTSAQKNPTAFYLCANCETGTERCGLNTIYFGEGSWLTVV.